A single sample is the source of the 28 T cell receptor beta chains below, sequenced in a study of Graves' ophthalmopathy and Graves' hyperthyroidism. Transcripts of RNA were the source for amplifying TCR beta CDR3 regions. Amplification began with first-round RT-PCR using HTBI primers, then second-round multiplex PCR was performed. TCRdb ran MiXCR on the multiplex PCR reads and lists one entry per CDR3 protein. The top ten clones hold 3.5% to 4.5% of a sample with about 600,000 distinct CDR3 sequences, approximately 35% of them seen once. What was sequenced was peripheral blood or thyroid tissue (not recorded which). Source of these receptors: an adult man with Graves' hyperthyroidism.

This clonotype was recorded at least ten times. The V gene is TRBV10-3, the J gene TRBJ2-7; D unresolved. Trimming removed 0 bases at V and 0 bases at J, with 12 bases between. The CDR3 runs to 16 residues. The germline V gene has CDR1 ENHRY and CDR2 SYGVKD. CDR3 nucleotides: TGTGCCATCAGTGAGTCATTGGGCGCGAGCTCCTACGAGCAGTACTTC. Residues: CAISESLGASSYEQYF.

This clonotype was seen ten or more times. The chain recombines TRBV7-3 with TRBJ2-5, with TRBD1 as a possible D gene (6 bases). Germline CDR1 reads SGHTA; CDR2 reads FQGTGA. V lost 5 bases and J 7 bases, leaving 11 bases between the germline ends. The CDR3 contains 12 residues. CDR3 DNA sequence: TGTGCCAGCAGCCAGGACAGTGGGACCCAGTACTTC. Residues: CASSQDSGTQYF. The whole variable domain, filled in from reference TRBV7-3 and TRBJ2-5, reads GAGVSQTPSNKVTEKGKYVELRCDPISGHTALYWYRQSLGQGPEFLIYFQGTGAADDSGLPNDRFFAVRPEGSVSTLKIQRTERGDSAVYLCASSQDSGTQYFGPGTRLLVL.

The table lists this clonotype with a count of one. A junction boundary mismatches the germline segment, possibly from a read error. The chain carries TRBV7-9 and TRBJ2-7, with D uncertain. The CDR3 runs 11 residues. Germline CDR1 is SEHNR and CDR2 is FQNEAQ (reference sequence). In DNA form, the CDR3 reads TGTGCCGGCAGGCAGAATTACGAGCAGTACTTC. Protein product: CAGRQNYEQYF.

The chain employs TRBV29-1 and TRBJ1-1; no firm D call. The V gene's germline CDR1 is SQVTM and CDR2 ANQGSEA. CDR3 length: 12 amino acids. V lost 8 bases and J 0 bases, leaving 10 bases between the germline ends. CDR3 residues: CSTRTMNTEAFF. The CDR3 region has the DNA TGCAGCACCCGGACCATGAACACTGAAGCTTTCTTT.

The chain is built from TRBV14 and TRBJ2-5; D gene ambiguous. Per germline, CDR1 SGHDN and CDR2 FVKESK. The CDR3 contains 15 residues. The ends were cut back, 4 bases at V and 5 bases at J, with 17 bases in the middle. CDR3 nucleotides: TGTGCCAGCAGCCCAGCGCCACTCAAGGCGGAGACCCAGTACTTC. Its protein product is CASSPAPLKAETQYF.

This clonotype was found many times. This chain connects TRBV20-1 to TRBJ2-3; D is undetermined. Per the germline V gene, CDR1 is DFQATT and CDR2 is SNEGSKA (reference sequence). The V gene lost 3 bases and the J gene lost 2 bases, with 9 bases spanning the gap. The CDR3 sequence is 13 residues long. CDR3 bases: TGCAGTGCTAGTGGGGTGATCACAGATACGCAGTATTTT. It yields the protein CSASGVITDTQYF.

Concerning this clonotype itself: Since a much larger clone is just one base distant, this may be a read error. The J gene is TRBJ1-5, the V gene TRBV20-1; TRBD1 might be the D (6 bases). The CDR3 extends over 15 amino acids. Trimming removed 6 bases from V and 5 bases from J, with 20 bases in between. In germline, CDR1 is DFQATT, CDR2 SNEGSKA (reference sequence). In nucleotides, the CDR3 is TGCAGTGCCCAGGAGGGGGGCAGCGGTCATCAGCCCCAGCATTTT. This sequence encodes CSAQEGGSGHQPQHF.

The chain has TRBV7-9 and TRBJ1-5; perhaps TRBD1 as D (5 bases). In germline, CDR1 is SEHNR, CDR2 FQNEAQ (reference sequence). CDR3 length equals 15 residues. Trimming cost V 1 base and J 6 bases, with 13 bases left between them. DNA for the CDR3: TGTGCCAGCAGCTTAGTTGAGGGGCGAGGTCAGCCCCAGCATTTT. As protein: CASSLVEGRGQPQHF.

This clonotype was recorded at least ten times. The J gene is TRBJ2-7, the V gene TRBV5-6, with D perhaps being TRBD1 or TRBD2 (5 bases each). The CDR3 is 14 amino acids. V was trimmed by 0 bases and J by 4 bases, leaving 11 bases between them. Germline CDR1 reads SGHDT; CDR2 reads YYEEEE. The CDR3 DNA reads as TGTGCCAGCAGCTTGGAGGGGCCGGGGTACGAGCAGTACTTC. This encodes CASSLEGPGYEQYF.

This clonotype was counted ten times or more. The chain uses TRBV7-8 and TRBJ2-7; 14 bases are shared with TRBD2. The CDR3 covers 16 residues. Trimming removed 5 bases from V and 2 bases from J; junction bases left unmatched: 5. The germline V gene encodes CDR1 SGHVS and CDR2 FQNEAQ. The CDR3 here is CASSIGTSGSPYEQYF. The CDR3 DNA is TGTGCCAGCAGCATAGGGACTAGCGGGAGCCCCTACGAGCAGTACTTC.

This clonotype has a count of ten or more. The chain uses TRBV19 and TRBJ1-5; 9 bases are a match to TRBD1. Trimming cost V 7 bases and J 4 bases; bases outside gene matches: 2. This CDR3 region has 13 residues. CDR1 is LNHDA, CDR2 SQIVND, per germline (reference sequence). CDR3 protein: CASTGTGNQPQHF. CDR3 nucleotides: TGTGCCAGTACCGGGACAGGGAATCAGCCCCAGCATTTT.

This clonotype was counted only a few times. V and J are TRBV5-1 and TRBJ2-5; possibly TRBD1 for D (7 bases). Per the germline V gene, CDR1 is SGHRS and CDR2 is YFSETQ. With 2 bases removed from V and 5 bases from J, the gap between germline ends came to 22 bases. There are 17 residues in the CDR3. CDR3 sequence: CASSFGGRTGIKETQYF. For the CDR3, the DNA is TGCGCCAGCAGCTTTGGTGGGAGGACAGGTATTAAGGAGACCCAGTACTTC. The whole variable domain, filled in from reference TRBV5-1 and TRBJ2-5, reads KAGVTQTPRYLIKTRGQQVTLSCSPISGHRSVSWYQQTPGQGLQFLFEYFSETQRNKGNFPGRFSGRQFSNSRSEMNVSTLELGDSALYLCASSFGGRTGIKETQYFGPGTRLLVL.

This clonotype was detected many times. This chain connects TRBV5-8 to TRBJ1-5; no reliable D call. With 3 bases removed from V and 1 base from J, the gap between germline ends came to 8 bases. The CDR3 contains 14 residues. Germline assignment: CDR1 SGHTS and CDR2 YDEGEE. This chain's CDR3 is CASSWTGSNQPQHF. Here the CDR3 DNA reads TGTGCCAGCAGCTGGACGGGGAGCAATCAGCCCCAGCATTTT.

Ten or more counts support this clonotype. The chain links TRBV9 to TRBJ1-1; weak D call: TRBD1 (5 bases). CDR3 length: 13 amino acids. V was trimmed by 0 bases and J by 3 bases, leaving 6 bases between them. CDR1 and CDR2 (germline): SGDLS, YYNGEE. CDR3: CASSVGGYTEAFF. The CDR3 nucleotides read TGTGCCAGCAGCGTAGGGGGCTACACTGAAGCTTTCTTT.

This clonotype was seen repeatedly, ten times or more. The J gene is TRBJ2-7, the V gene TRBV11-2; TRBD2 might be the D (6 bases). The CDR3 has 15 residues. Germline CDR1 reads SGHAT; CDR2 reads FQNNGV. Trimming left V 6 bases short and J 3 bases short, with 18 bases between. CDR3 sequence reads: CASRPEAGKDYEQYF. The CDR3 bases are TGTGCCAGCAGACCCGAGGCGGGGAAGGACTACGAGCAGTACTTC.

This clonotype was picked up a small number of times. This chain connects TRBV3-1 to TRBJ1-2; 10 nucleotides match TRBD1. There are 15 residues in the CDR3. CDR1 LGHDT and CDR2 YNNKEL come from the germline V gene (reference sequence). Germline trimming cut 1 base from V and 6 bases from J; bases unmatched to any gene: 5. CDR3 amino acids: CASSQGQGTGDGYTF. DNA of the CDR3: TGTGCCAGCAGCCAAGGCCAGGGGACAGGGGATGGCTACACCTTC.

V and J are TRBV29-1 and TRBJ2-7; 10 bases are a match to TRBD2. The J segment lost 5 bases and the V segment lost 7 bases, leaving 5 bases of the junction unmatched. Germline assignment: CDR1 SQVTM and CDR2 ANQGSEA. The CDR3 is 12 amino acids. In nucleotides, the CDR3 is TGCAGCGCCCTAGCGGGAGTAAACGAGCAGTACTTC. It yields the protein CSALAGVNEQYF.

This clonotype showed up many times. J is TRBJ1-2 and V is TRBV20-1; the D gene is possibly TRBD1 (6 bases). Trimming stripped 3 bases from V and 7 bases from J, with 12 bases between. Germline-derived CDR1 and CDR2 are DFQATT and SNEGSKA (reference sequence). The length of the CDR3 is 12 residues. The chain's CDR3 is CSASGGAPGYTF. The CDR3 coding sequence is TGCAGTGCTAGTGGGGGGGCTCCTGGCTACACCTTC.

This clonotype occurred many times. This chain uses TRBV6-6 with TRBJ1-1; the D is unclear. V was clipped by 10 bases and J by 0 bases, with 12 bases between them. The CDR3 is 13 amino acids. Germline V lookup: CDR1 MNHNY, CDR2 SVGAGI (reference sequence). CDR3 nucleotide sequence: TGTGCCACTGCGGACGGCATGAACACTGAAGCTTTCTTT. This translates into CATADGMNTEAFF.

This chain links TRBV10-3 with TRBJ2-7; D is possibly TRBD2 (5 bases). The CDR3 extends over 14 amino acids. With 2 bases removed from V and 4 bases from J, the gap between germline ends came to 12 bases. Germline-derived CDR1 and CDR2 are ENHRY and SYGVKD. The CDR3 region has the DNA TGTGCCATCAGTGAGCTGACGGGAAATTACGAGCAGTACTTC. This sequence encodes CAISELTGNYEQYF.

This clonotype occurred many times. The chain couples TRBV5-1 to TRBJ1-2; D gene unclear. V was trimmed by 4 bases and J by 1 base, leaving 11 bases between them. The CDR3 length is 14 residues. CDR1 SGHRS and CDR2 YFSETQ come from the germline V gene. CDR3 nucleotide sequence: TGCGCCAGCAGCGACGTTGGCGGTAACTATGGCTACACCTTC. As protein: CASSDVGGNYGYTF.

Many counts were recorded for this clonotype. The chain carries TRBV20-1 and TRBJ2-5, with a possible D match to TRBD1 (6 bases). The CDR3 is 12 residues long. In germline, CDR1 is DFQATT, CDR2 SNEGSKA (reference sequence). The germline V and J ends were trimmed by 5 bases and 5 bases, with 12 bases remaining between them. DNA for the CDR3: TGCAGTGCTCACAGGGTTCGGGAGACCCAGTACTTC. Protein: CSAHRVRETQYF.

The chain is built from TRBV24-1 and TRBJ2-2; the D gene is possibly TRBD2 (6 bases). CDR1 and CDR2 (germline): KGHDR, SFDVKD. CDR3 length equals 16 residues. Trimming pared 2 bases from V and 5 bases from J, leaving 14 bases between. In DNA form, the CDR3 reads TGTGCCACCAGTGATTACGGGGGAGTTGGGACCGGGGAGCTGTTTTTT. The encoded protein is CATSDYGGVGTGELFF.

The chain links TRBV30 to TRBJ1-5; 9 bases map to TRBD1. V gave up 5 bases and J gave up 0 bases; unmatched junction bases: 2. Germline V lookup: CDR1 GTSNPN, CDR2 SVGIG (reference sequence). The CDR3 consists of 14 residues. This CDR3 reads CAWGGQGSNQPQHF. The CDR3, as DNA: TGTGCCTGGGGGGGACAGGGTAGCAATCAGCCCCAGCATTTT.

A word on this clonotype: This could be a read error, since a much larger clone is one nucleotide away. The chain couples TRBV12-5 to TRBJ1-2, with 7 bases lining up with TRBD1. CDR1 and CDR2 from the germline V gene are LGHNT and FRNRAP. The CDR3 totals 11 residues. The CDR3 DNA sequence: TGTGCCAGCAAAGGGGGCCGAGGCTACGCCTTC. Its protein is CASKGGRGYAF.

The V call is TRBV16, the J call TRBJ1-1, with no clear D. Between the trimmed V and J ends, which lost 0 bases and 1 base, there was a span of 9 bases. The germline V gene has CDR1 KGHSY and CDR2 FQNENV. This CDR3 contains 15 residues. This CDR3 reads CASSQSPRGNTEAFF. CDR3 DNA sequence: TGTGCCAGCAGCCAATCGCCCAGAGGGAACACTGAAGCTTTCTTT.

At least ten counts were recorded for this clonotype. J is TRBJ2-2 and V is TRBV2; D remains ambiguous. Germline CDR1 SNHLY, CDR2 FYNNEI. The CDR3 sequence is 16 residues long. The V end was cut by 4 bases, the J end by 5 bases, with 17 bases between. In DNA form, the CDR3 reads TGTGCCAGCAGTGGCGACGTCTTAAGATCGACCGGGGAGCTGTTTTTT. It specifies CASSGDVLRSTGELFF.

As to this clonotype: Mismatch with germline at one junction end may stem from a read error. V is TRBV7-2 and J is TRBJ2-7, with TRBD2 matching over 12 bases. CDR3 size: 15 residues. From germline, CDR1 is SGHTA and CDR2 FQGNSA. The DNA for the CDR3 is TGTGCCAGCAGCCTAGCGGGGGGGCTTACGGGGGAGCAGTACTTC. The encoded protein is CASSLAGGLTGEQYF. The variable domain in full, with the rest retrieved from reference TRBV7-2 and TRBJ2-7, is GAGVSQSPSNKVTEKGKDVELRCDPISGHTALYWYRQSLGQGLEFLIYFQGNSAPDKSGLPSDRFSAERTGGSVSTLTIQRTQQEDSAVYLCASSLAGGLTGEQYFGPGTRLTVT.